The 27 T cell receptor beta chains listed next were all sequenced from one sample in a study of T cell changes during pregnancy in multiple sclerosis. The method was immunoSEQ multiplex PCR; TCRdb's version includes in-frame clones alone and lacks a portion of them. The repertoire has over 70,000 clones, 85% to 95% of them found once; the top ten carry 2.5% to 3%. This material consisted of peripheral blood, taken in the third trimester of pregnancy. Receptor source: a female donor in good health, enrolled as a control in a pregnancy study.

This chain joins TRBV6-4 and TRBJ2-2; 10 bases match TRBD1. Germline lookup yields CDR1 MRHNA and CDR2 SNTAGT. CDR3 size: 16 residues. The V gene end was trimmed by 5 bases and the J gene end by 6 bases; junction bases not matched to a gene: 9. The DNA of the CDR3 is TGTGCCAGCAGTCAGGGGACAGGGGACCCTCCCGGGGAGCTGTTTTTT. This gives the protein CASSQGTGDPPGELFF.

The chain is built from TRBV29-1 and TRBJ1-2, with D maybe TRBD1 (5 bases). There are 12 residues in the CDR3. Germline V lookup: CDR1 SQVTM, CDR2 ANQGSEA. Trimming stripped 7 bases from V and 8 bases from J, with 17 bases between. The CDR3 loop reads CSAGTGGDGYTF. The CDR3 DNA reads TGCAGCGCTGGGACTGGGGGGGACGGCTACACCTTC.

The rearrangement links TRBV19 to TRBJ1-4; D is uncertain. Germline V gene data show CDR1 as LNHDA and CDR2 as SQIVND (reference sequence). V shed 6 bases and J shed 5 bases, with 4 bases lying between them. The length of the CDR3 is 11 residues. CDR3 residues: CASRLNEKLFF. Here the CDR3 DNA reads TGTGCCAGTAGACTCAATGAAAAACTGTTTTTT.

The gene calls are TRBV2 and TRBJ2-1, with D perhaps TRBD2 (6 bases). The CDR3 sequence is 15 residues long. Germline CDR1 SNHLY, CDR2 FYNNEI. V was pared by 6 bases and J by 0 bases, with 12 bases between. In DNA form, the CDR3 reads TGTGCCAGCAGGGCCGGGACTGACTCCTACAATGAGCAGTTCTTC. Amino acid sequence: CASRAGTDSYNEQFF.

The chain employs TRBV29-1 and TRBJ2-3; D is perhaps TRBD2 (5 bases). CDR1 is SQVTM and CDR2 is ANQGSEA in the germline V gene. V was shortened by 5 bases and J by 1 base, with 10 bases between the two germline ends. CDR3 length equals 13 residues. The chain's CDR3 is CSVLGLRTDTQYF. The DNA for the CDR3 is TGCAGCGTTCTCGGACTGCGCACAGATACGCAGTATTTT.

The rearrangement joins TRBV28 to TRBJ2-1; maybe TRBD1 (5 bases). The ends were cut back, 2 bases at V and 6 bases at J, with 11 bases in the middle. CDR1 is MDHEN and CDR2 is SYDVKM in the germline V gene. The length of the CDR3 is 14 residues. CDR3 nucleotide sequence: TGTGCCAGCAGTTTACGGCAGGGCAGCAATGAGCAGTTCTTC. This gives the protein CASSLRQGSNEQFF.

As DNA, the CDR3 is TGTGCCAGCAGCCGCCAACAGGGGACTGGGGCCAACGTCCTGACTTTC. Amino acid sequence: CASSRQQGTGANVLTF. V gene TRBV28 combines with J gene TRBJ2-6, with 7 bases matching TRBD1. The CDR3 runs to 16 residues. Germline V gene sequence: CDR1 MDHEN, CDR2 SYDVKM. V was pared by 6 bases and J by 2 bases, with 7 bases of the junction left unmatched.

The sample holds one count of this clone. The chain joins TRBV19 to TRBJ2-1; D not certain. The CDR3 is 12 residues long. Germline V gene sequence: CDR1 LNHDA, CDR2 SQIVND (reference sequence). The V and J ends lost 3 bases and 8 bases respectively, with 8 bases between them. CDR3 protein: CASSIVAHEQFF. The CDR3 DNA follows: TGTGCCAGTAGTATCGTAGCCCATGAGCAGTTCTTC.

This clone was detected only a few times. CDR3 protein: CASSDLGRTNEKLFF. CDR3 DNA: TGTGCCAGCAGTGACCTTGGGAGAACTAATGAAAAACTGTTTTTT. This chain links TRBV6-1 with TRBJ1-4; D gene uncertain. The CDR3 extends over 15 amino acids. The germline V gene has CDR1 MNHNS and CDR2 SASEGT. Trimming left V 3 bases short and J 1 base short, with 9 bases between.

The chain combines TRBV4-1 with TRBJ2-3, with 7 bases fitting TRBD2. The germline CDR1 and CDR2 sequences are MGHRA and YSYEKL. This CDR3 has 16 amino acids. Unmatched junction bases numbered 4, after V lost 1 base and J lost 0 bases. CDR3 coding DNA: TGCGCCAGCAGCCAAGGGACTAGTCCGAGCACAGATACGCAGTATTTT. It is translated as CASSQGTSPSTDTQYF.

The J gene is TRBJ2-7, the V gene TRBV19, with a tentative D call TRBD1 (6 bases). V shed 3 bases and J shed 0 bases, with 12 bases lying between them. Germline V gene sequence: CDR1 LNHDA, CDR2 SQIVND (reference sequence). CDR3 length: 15 residues. The CDR3 nucleotides read TGTGCCAGTAGTATGCCAGGGGACACCTCCTACGAGCAGTACTTC. It specifies CASSMPGDTSYEQYF.

The chain is built from TRBV5-1 and TRBJ2-1; D might be TRBD1 (5 bases). CDR1 and CDR2 (germline): SGHRS, YFSETQ. This CDR3 region has 14 residues. V was pared by 0 bases and J by 7 bases, with 11 bases between. CDR3 sequence: CASSLGPQGNEQFF. The CDR3 DNA is TGCGCCAGCAGCTTGGGACCTCAGGGAAATGAGCAGTTCTTC.

V and J are TRBV27 and TRBJ2-7; 11 nucleotides match TRBD2. The CDR3 has 15 residues. Germline CDR1 is MNHEY and CDR2 is SMNVEV (reference sequence). After removal of 6 bases from V and 4 bases from J, the junction contained 8 bases not matched to a gene. The CDR3 bases are TGTGCCAGCAGGACAACTAGCGGGAGTTTGTACGAGCAGTACTTC. It specifies CASRTTSGSLYEQYF.

V is TRBV4-3 and J is TRBJ2-1; D is perhaps TRBD2 (6 bases). In germline, CDR1 is LGHNA, CDR2 YSLEER. V was clipped by 0 bases and J by 9 bases, with 12 bases between them. CDR3 length: 14 residues. CDR3 coding DNA: TGCGCCAGCAGCCAAGATCCGGGGGAGCGTGAGCAGTTCTTC. Amino acid sequence: CASSQDPGEREQFF.

The rearrangement links TRBV7-2 to TRBJ2-7; no reliable D call. Germline CDR1 is SGHTA and CDR2 is FQGNSA. The V end was cut by 5 bases, the J end by 2 bases, with 16 bases between. The CDR3 covers 15 residues. Written as DNA, the CDR3 is TGTGCCAGCAGCCATCGAGGCTCGAGACCCTACGAGCAGTACTTC. Protein: CASSHRGSRPYEQYF.

The chain joins TRBV28 to TRBJ1-5; 8 bases match TRBD1. CDR3 length equals 16 residues. CDR1 is MDHEN, CDR2 SYDVKM, per germline. V was clipped by 4 bases and J by 4 bases; unmatched bases: 9. In DNA, the CDR3 is TGTGCCAGCAGTTCCCCCTACAGGGGGGCTAATCAGCCCCAGCATTTT. Its translation: CASSSPYRGANQPQHF.

The count of this clone is one. V and J are TRBV10-2 and TRBJ2-2, with TRBD1 identical over 7 bases. Germline CDR1 is WSHSY and CDR2 is SAAADI. The CDR3 sequence is 14 residues long. Trimming removed 3 bases from V and 6 bases from J; junction bases left unmatched: 4. The CDR3 loop is CASSDRQGSGELFF. CDR3 coding DNA: TGCGCCAGCAGTGACAGACAGGGTTCCGGGGAGCTGTTTTTT.

The table lists this clone with a count of one. This sequence joins TRBV28 and TRBJ2-3; D not resolved. The CDR3 runs 17 residues. V gave up 6 bases and J gave up 2 bases, with 21 bases separating them. Per the germline V gene, CDR1 is MDHEN and CDR2 is SYDVKM. Here the CDR3 DNA reads TGTGCCAGCAGACCTACGGTTACAGTCTCTTACACAGATACGCAGTATTTT. This gives the protein CASRPTVTVSYTDTQYF.

This chain connects TRBV5-1 to TRBJ2-2; D is uncertain. Per the germline V gene, CDR1 is SGHRS and CDR2 is YFSETQ. V lost 4 bases and J lost 4, with 11 bases in between. This CDR3 is 14 amino acids long. The CDR3 DNA reads TGCGCCAGCAGCCTACCGATGTCCACCGGGGAGCTGTTTTTT. Protein sequence: CASSLPMSTGELFF.

The chain recombines TRBV7-9 with TRBJ2-1; no clear D. Trimming took off 4 bases at V and 0 bases at J, with 7 bases between the two ends. CDR1 and CDR2 (germline): SEHNR, FQNEAQ (reference sequence). The CDR3 runs to 14 residues. CDR3 sequence reads: CASSYSSSYNEQFF. The CDR3 DNA reads as TGTGCCAGCAGCTATAGTAGCTCCTACAATGAGCAGTTCTTC. Full variable domain (missing parts from reference TRBV7-9 and TRBJ2-1): DTGVSQNPRHKITKRGQNVTFRCDPISEHNRLYWYRQTLGQGPEFLTYFQNEAQLEKSRLLSDRFSAERPKGSFSTLEIQRTEQGDSAMYLCASSYSSSYNEQFFGPGTRLTVL.

This chain uses TRBV4-2 with TRBJ1-5, with TRBD1 identical over 10 bases. The CDR3 runs 16 residues. Germline-derived CDR1 and CDR2 are LGHNA and YNFKEQ. V lost 0 bases and J lost 5; bases outside the gene matches: 4. The chain's CDR3 is CASSQDQGQGHQPQHF. The CDR3 DNA follows: TGTGCCAGCAGCCAAGATCAGGGACAGGGGCATCAGCCCCAGCATTTT.

DNA for the CDR3: TGTGCCAGCAGTTCCTTAATGGGTTTAGGCGGGAGGTCCTACAATGAGCAGTTCTTC. Its translation: CASSSLMGLGGRSYNEQFF. This rearrangement joins TRBV27 to TRBJ2-1; 8 nucleotides align to TRBD2. CDR1 and CDR2 from the germline V gene are MNHEY and SMNVEV (reference sequence). V lost 4 bases to trimming and J lost 1 base; unmatched junction nucleotides: 15. This CDR3 contains 19 residues.

The J gene is TRBJ2-5, the V gene TRBV19; D is perhaps TRBD1 (6 bases). CDR3 length equals 15 residues. CDR1 is LNHDA and CDR2 is SQIVND in the germline V gene (reference sequence). The V and J ends lost 6 bases and 4 bases respectively, with 18 bases between them. The CDR3 nucleotides are TGTGCCAGTAGGCCAGGGGACCGGAACGTAGAGACCCAGTACTTC. As protein: CASRPGDRNVETQYF.

The genes are TRBV29-1 and TRBJ2-3, with a weak D call TRBD2 (6 bases). There are 14 residues in the CDR3. The germline V gene has CDR1 SQVTM and CDR2 ANQGSEA. V gave up 6 bases and J gave up 2 bases, with 15 bases separating them. CDR3 nucleotides: TGCAGCGTCGGAAGGGACTTAAACACAGATACGCAGTATTTT. Translating gives CSVGRDLNTDTQYF.

Only one count was recorded for this clone. The V and J genes are TRBV5-4 and TRBJ2-7, with 9 positions matching TRBD1. V lost 4 bases to trimming and J lost 9 bases; unmatched junction nucleotides: 11. This CDR3 is built from 14 residues. The germline CDR1 and CDR2 sequences are SGHNT and YYREEE (reference sequence). The CDR3 bases are TGTGCCAGCAGCGTCCGGGACAGGGATGGTATGCAGTACTTC. Its translation: CASSVRDRDGMQYF.

Only one count was recorded for this clone. The rearrangement links TRBV29-1 to TRBJ2-1; D possibly corresponds to TRBD2 (5 bases). The V gene's germline CDR1 is SQVTM and CDR2 ANQGSEA. Trimming took off 6 bases at V and 4 bases at J, with 10 bases between the two ends. The CDR3 is 12 amino acids. CDR3: CSVGDSYNEQFF. For the CDR3, the DNA is TGCAGCGTGGGAGACTCATACAATGAGCAGTTCTTC.

The rearrangement links TRBV19 to TRBJ2-5, with D unclear. The CDR3 runs to 12 residues. The germline V gene has CDR1 LNHDA and CDR2 SQIVND (reference sequence). Trimming took 3 bases from V and 5 from J, leaving 7 bases between them. Written as DNA, the CDR3 is TGTGCCAGTAGTATGTTGCGGGAGACCCAGTACTTC. Encoded protein: CASSMLRETQYF. Full variable domain (missing parts from reference TRBV19 and TRBJ2-5): DGGITQSPKYLFRKEGQNVTLSCEQNLNHDAMYWYRQDPGQGLRLIYYSQIVNDFQKGDIAEGYSVSREKKESFPLTVTSAQKNPTAFYLCASSMLRETQYFGPGTRLLVL.